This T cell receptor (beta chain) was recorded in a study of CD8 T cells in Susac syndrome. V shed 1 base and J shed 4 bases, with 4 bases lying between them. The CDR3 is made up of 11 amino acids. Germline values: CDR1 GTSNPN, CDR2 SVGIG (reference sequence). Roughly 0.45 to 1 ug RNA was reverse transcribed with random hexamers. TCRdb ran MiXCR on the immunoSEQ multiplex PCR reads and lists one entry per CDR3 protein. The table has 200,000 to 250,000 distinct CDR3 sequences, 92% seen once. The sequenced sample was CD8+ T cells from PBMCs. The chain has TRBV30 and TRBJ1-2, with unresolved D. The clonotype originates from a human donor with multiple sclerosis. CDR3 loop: CAWSEAYGYTF. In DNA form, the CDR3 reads TGTGCCTGGAGTGAGGCCTATGGCTACACCTTC.